The next 32 T cell receptor beta chains were all read from a single sample in a study of cytomegalovirus exposure and HLA in healthy donors. This PCR relied on a set of 60 Vbeta primers and 13 Jbeta primers. Here immunoSEQ multiplex PCR was the method, and the copy in TCRdb shows in-frame clones only, minus some. The sample lists 120,000 to 150,000 clones, about 76% occurring once. Sequences were obtained from PBMCs. Receptors were obtained from a man aged 18 to 30 in good health and CMV-seronegative.

The genes are TRBV10-3 and TRBJ1-1, with 8 bases matching TRBD1. V shed 8 bases, J shed 5 bases, and the junction held 4 bases outside the gene matches. This CDR3 is 12 amino acids long. Looked up from germline, CDR1 is ENHRY and CDR2 is SYGVKD. The CDR3 bases are TGTGCCATCGGACAGGGAGGAACTGAAGCTTTCTTT. Translated, it gives CAIGQGGTEAFF.

The rearrangement uses TRBV27 and TRBJ2-7; D remains ambiguous. V was clipped by 3 bases and J by 1 base, with 7 bases between them. The length of the CDR3 is 13 residues. The germline CDR1 and CDR2 sequences are MNHEY and SMNVEV (reference sequence). The CDR3 nucleotides are TGTGCCAGCAGTTTTGTCAATTCCTACGAGCAGTACTTC. Protein product: CASSFVNSYEQYF.

The count of this clone is one. The chain joins TRBV27 to TRBJ1-2, with 9 bases identical to TRBD1. The CDR3 is 14 residues long. Trimming took 5 bases from V and 6 from J; bases not matched to a gene: 7. Germline V gives CDR1 MNHEY, CDR2 SMNVEV (reference sequence). CDR3 amino acids: CASSDRGQGNGYTF. As DNA, the CDR3 is TGTGCCAGCAGTGACCGGGGACAGGGTAATGGCTACACCTTC.

The chain is built from TRBV29-1 and TRBJ2-3, with TRBD1 identical over 7 bases. CDR3 length equals 15 residues. Germline V gene sequence: CDR1 SQVTM, CDR2 ANQGSEA. The ends lost 5 bases at V and 4 bases at J; junction bases unmatched: 12. CDR3 nucleotides: TGCAGCGTTCAACCCGGACAGGAGAGGGCAGATACGCAGTATTTT. This sequence encodes CSVQPGQERADTQYF.

The chain recombines TRBV6-5 with TRBJ2-3, with TRBD1 identical over 7 bases. V lost 6 bases to trimming and J lost 1 base; unmatched junction nucleotides: 7. This CDR3 comprises 15 residues. Germline values: CDR1 MNHEY, CDR2 SVGAGI. The CDR3: CASRNRGRGTDTQYF. The CDR3 region has the DNA TGTGCCAGCAGGAACAGGGGTCGGGGCACAGATACGCAGTATTTT.

The chain is built from TRBV6-5 and TRBJ1-4, with 7 bases aligning to TRBD1. The CDR3 has 15 amino acids. Trimming cost V 5 bases and J 8 bases; bases outside gene matches: 11. From germline, CDR1 is MNHEY and CDR2 SVGAGI. The CDR3 region is CASSREQGSWEKLFF. In DNA, the CDR3 is TGTGCCAGCAGTCGAGAACAGGGGAGTTGGGAAAAACTGTTTTTT.

The CDR3 here is CASRPTGGETQYF. As DNA, the CDR3 is TGTGCCAGCAGACCTACAGGGGGAGAGACCCAGTACTTC. This rearrangement joins TRBV7-3 to TRBJ2-5; TRBD1 matches at 8 bases. Germline lookup yields CDR1 SGHTA and CDR2 FQGTGA. V was clipped by 6 bases and J by 4 bases; unmatched bases: 4. The CDR3 extends over 13 amino acids.

The rearrangement uses TRBV19 and TRBJ2-7, with D perhaps TRBD1 (6 bases). The CDR3 runs 15 residues. Looked up from germline, CDR1 is LNHDA and CDR2 is SQIVND (reference sequence). V lost 6 bases, J lost 4 bases, and 19 bases lay in between. The CDR3 sequence is CASSQPGHGTYEQYF. Here the CDR3 DNA reads TGTGCCAGTAGCCAACCGGGACACGGAACTTACGAGCAGTACTTC.

The genes are TRBV30 and TRBJ2-1, with D possibly being TRBD1 (6 bases). Germline V lookup: CDR1 GTSNPN, CDR2 SVGIG (reference sequence). The CDR3 consists of 12 residues. Trimming took 3 bases from V and 7 from J, leaving 10 bases between them. The CDR3 coding sequence is TGTGCCTGGAGCGACCAGGGGAATGAGCAGTTCTTC. This sequence encodes CAWSDQGNEQFF. The variable domain in full, completed from reference TRBV30 and TRBJ2-1, reads SQTIHQWPATLVQPVGSPLSLECTVEGTSNPNLYWYRQAAGRGLQLLFYSVGIGQISSEVPQNLSASRPQDRQFILSSKKLLLSDSGFYLCAWSDQGNEQFFGPGTRLTVL.

This chain joins TRBV19 and TRBJ1-1, with unresolved D. V was cut by 0 bases and J by 8 bases, with 10 bases left in between. CDR3 length: 13 residues. CDR1 is LNHDA and CDR2 is SQIVND in the germline V gene (reference sequence). CDR3 sequence reads: CASSIDLEGEAFF. The CDR3 bases are TGTGCCAGTAGTATAGATCTGGAGGGCGAAGCTTTCTTT.

Written as DNA, the CDR3 is TGCGCCAGCAGCTTGAACCTCCCAGAAGCGACTCCAACCGGGGAGCTGTTTTTT. This sequence encodes CASSLNLPEATPTGELFF. The chain links TRBV5-1 to TRBJ2-2; D is uncertain. Trimming shortened V by 1 base and J by 5 bases, and 21 bases separated the two germline ends. This CDR3 has 18 amino acids. Germline lookup yields CDR1 SGHRS and CDR2 YFSETQ.

A single count supports this clone. This chain connects TRBV30 to TRBJ1-2, with D maybe TRBD1 (6 bases). This CDR3 comprises 15 residues. Germline V lookup: CDR1 GTSNPN, CDR2 SVGIG (reference sequence). The V end was cut by 4 bases, the J end by 3 bases, with 18 bases between. This CDR3 is CAWNGVKGHHYGYTF. Written as DNA, the CDR3 is TGTGCCTGGAACGGTGTGAAGGGACACCACTATGGCTACACCTTC. The full variable domain, its missing parts supplied by reference TRBV30 and TRBJ1-2, is SQTIHQWPATLVQPVGSPLSLECTVEGTSNPNLYWYRQAAGRGLQLLFYSVGIGQISSEVPQNLSASRPQDRQFILSSKKLLLSDSGFYLCAWNGVKGHHYGYTFGSGTRLTVV.

V gene TRBV25-1 combines with J gene TRBJ2-1, with no clear D. CDR1 is MGHDK, CDR2 SYGVNS, per germline. V was shortened by 5 bases and J by 4 bases, with 3 bases between the two germline ends. CDR3 length: 11 residues. The CDR3 coding sequence is TGTGCCAGCAGTCCGTACAATGAGCAGTTCTTC. This sequence encodes CASSPYNEQFF.

The chain has TRBV29-1 and TRBJ2-1; a possible D gene is TRBD1 (5 bases). This CDR3 contains 16 residues. Germline loops: CDR1 SQVTM, CDR2 ANQGSEA. V lost 2 bases, J lost 5 bases, and 19 bases lay in between. In DNA form, the CDR3 reads TGCAGCGTTGAATTAATGGGGCGCGCTCCACACAATGAGCAGTTCTTC. This translates into CSVELMGRAPHNEQFF.

This clone was found a few times. The chain recombines TRBV29-1 with TRBJ2-5; D perhaps matches TRBD1 (6 bases). The CDR3 contains 13 residues. Germline lookup yields CDR1 SQVTM and CDR2 ANQGSEA. The CDR3 spells CQPHGQGSETQYF. The CDR3 DNA follows: TGCCAGCCCCATGGGCAGGGGTCGGAGACCCAGTACTTC.

V is TRBV27 and J is TRBJ2-7; maybe TRBD2 (6 bases). Trimming left V 7 bases short and J 9 bases short, with 19 bases between. The germline CDR1 and CDR2 sequences are MNHEY and SMNVEV (reference sequence). The CDR3 has 13 residues. This CDR3 reads CASTNSGPRGQYF. The DNA of the CDR3 is TGTGCCAGCACCAATAGCGGCCCCCGCGGGCAGTACTTC.

V is TRBV27 and J is TRBJ2-6; no reliable D call. The CDR3 is 16 residues long. Between the trimmed V and J ends, which lost 4 bases and 1 base, there was a span of 11 bases. Germline-derived CDR1 and CDR2 are MNHEY and SMNVEV (reference sequence). CDR3 residues: CASSWNSLSGANVLTF. The CDR3 DNA reads as TGTGCCAGCAGTTGGAACAGCCTGTCTGGGGCCAACGTCCTGACTTTC.

This chain connects TRBV30 to TRBJ1-1; maybe TRBD1 (6 bases). Germline loops: CDR1 GTSNPN, CDR2 SVGIG (reference sequence). CDR3 size: 13 residues. Between the trimmed V and J ends, which lost 2 bases and 7 bases, there was a span of 14 bases. The CDR3 DNA is TGTGCCTGGAGTACAGGCCTAGGGGGTGAAGCTTTCTTT. Residues: CAWSTGLGGEAFF.

The rearrangement links TRBV10-3 to TRBJ2-1; D call uncertain. The CDR3 length is 11 residues. V was shortened by 2 bases and J by 6 bases, with 2 bases between the two germline ends. Germline V lookup: CDR1 ENHRY, CDR2 SYGVKD. The CDR3 region has the DNA TGTGCCATCAGTGAGCTCAATGAGCAGTTCTTC. It encodes CAISELNEQFF.

This clone appeared a few times. This sequence joins TRBV23-1 and TRBJ2-2; maybe TRBD2 (5 bases). TRBV23-1 is classed as an ORF, of uncertain function. This CDR3 is built from 16 residues. The V end lost 4 bases, the J end lost 7 bases, and 19 bases lay between the germline ends. CDR3 loop: CASSRHLEGLFGELFF. The CDR3 DNA reads TGCGCCAGCAGTCGCCACCTAGAAGGACTTTTCGGGGAGCTGTTTTTT.

This clone was counted once. V is TRBV5-4 and J is TRBJ1-2; no clear D. Germline-derived CDR1 and CDR2 are SGHNT and YYREEE (reference sequence). Deletions cut 3 bases from V and 3 bases from J, with 12 bases between. This CDR3 has 14 amino acids. The CDR3: CASSSGDEDYGYTF. The CDR3, as DNA: TGTGCCAGCAGCTCTGGTGACGAGGACTATGGCTACACCTTC.

The V gene is TRBV7-9, the J gene TRBJ2-5; 10 bases align to TRBD1. The germline gives CDR1 SEHNR, CDR2 FQNEAQ (reference sequence). The J segment lost 5 bases and the V segment lost 4 bases, leaving 4 bases of the junction unmatched. The CDR3 covers 14 residues. The CDR3 region is CASSSTGGSETQYF. CDR3 DNA sequence: TGTGCCAGCAGCTCGACAGGGGGCAGTGAGACCCAGTACTTC.

The count of this clone is one. The chain couples TRBV9 to TRBJ2-2, with D possibly being TRBD1 (6 bases). Germline lookup yields CDR1 SGDLS and CDR2 YYNGEE. Between the trimmed V and J ends, which lost 4 bases and 0 bases, there was a span of 13 bases. CDR3 length: 16 residues. The CDR3 loop reads CASSPRTAPNTGELFF. CDR3 nucleotide sequence: TGTGCCAGCAGCCCGCGGACAGCCCCGAACACCGGGGAGCTGTTTTTT.

The V call is TRBV19, the J call TRBJ2-3; 7 bases are shared with TRBD2. CDR3 size: 16 residues. The J segment lost 5 bases and the V segment lost 10 bases, leaving 18 bases of the junction unmatched. Germline V gene sequence: CDR1 LNHDA, CDR2 SQIVND (reference sequence). This CDR3 reads CATRRSPGAGEDTQYF. The CDR3 coding sequence is TGTGCCACCAGAAGGTCGCCCGGGGCGGGGGAAGATACGCAGTATTTT.

This clone has a handful of counts. V usage is TRBV5-1 and J usage is TRBJ2-5; D possibly corresponds to TRBD2 (6 bases). The CDR3 is 14 residues long. Germline values: CDR1 SGHRS, CDR2 YFSETQ. Trimming shortened V by 4 bases and J by 5 bases, and 15 bases separated the two germline ends. The CDR3 protein is CASSLVGGSETQYF. CDR3 coding DNA: TGCGCCAGCAGCCTTGTAGGAGGGTCGGAGACCCAGTACTTC.

J is TRBJ2-7 and V is TRBV6-1; 12 positions agree with TRBD1. The CDR3 is 17 amino acids. Per the germline V gene, CDR1 is MNHNS and CDR2 is SASEGT. Unmatched junction bases numbered 10, after V lost 2 bases and J lost 5 bases. The CDR3 DNA reads TGTGCCAGCAGTGAATTCCCGGGACAGGGGGCTGGGAACGAGCAGTACTTC. It codes for CASSEFPGQGAGNEQYF.

The J gene is TRBJ1-5, the V gene TRBV6-1; D is possibly TRBD1 (6 bases). The CDR3 consists of 17 residues. The V gene's germline CDR1 is MNHNS and CDR2 SASEGT. V was pared by 2 bases and J by 7 bases, with 21 bases between. CDR3 loop: CASSEKGVNREGQPQHF. CDR3 nucleotides: TGTGCCAGCAGTGAAAAGGGAGTGAACAGGGAGGGCCAGCCCCAGCATTTT.

This chain uses TRBV7-8 with TRBJ2-3, with a weak D call TRBD2 (5 bases). V lost 0 bases and J 6 bases, leaving 13 bases between the germline ends. Germline V lookup: CDR1 SGHVS, CDR2 FQNEAQ. The CDR3 totals 15 residues. Written as DNA, the CDR3 is TGTGCCAGCAGCTTAGCGTTCGGGAATCCGGATACGCAGTATTTT. Amino acids: CASSLAFGNPDTQYF.

This clone has only one observation. The J gene is TRBJ2-7, the V gene TRBV9; TRBD2 might be the D (6 bases). In germline, CDR1 is SGDLS, CDR2 YYNGEE. V gave up 4 bases and J gave up 7 bases, with 30 bases separating them. The CDR3 runs to 18 residues. The CDR3 DNA follows: TGTGCCAGCAGCCCAGATCAACGTCCCGACGAAGGGAGGACAGAGCAGTACTTC. Translating it yields CASSPDQRPDEGRTEQYF.

This clone has just a few counts. V usage is TRBV2 and J usage is TRBJ1-2; 8 nucleotides agree with TRBD1. The germline V gene encodes CDR1 SNHLY and CDR2 FYNNEI. The CDR3 spans 14 residues. V shed 4 bases and J 6 bases; nucleotides not matched to a gene: 7. The CDR3: CASSGTGNRDGYTF. CDR3 nucleotide sequence: TGTGCCAGCAGTGGGACAGGGAATCGCGATGGCTACACCTTC.

The V call is TRBV7-8, the J call TRBJ2-7, with D maybe TRBD1 (6 bases). Germline V gene sequence: CDR1 SGHVS, CDR2 FQNEAQ. This CDR3 is 15 amino acids long. The V and J ends lost 1 base and 4 bases respectively, with 14 bases between them. The CDR3 spells CASSLDGGDAYEQYF. CDR3 DNA: TGTGCCAGCAGCTTAGATGGGGGCGATGCTTACGAGCAGTACTTC. Complete variable domain (other parts from reference TRBV7-8 and TRBJ2-7): GAGVSQSPRYKVAKRGQDVALRCDPISGHVSLFWYQQALGQGPEFLTYFQNEAQLDKSGLPSDRFFAERPEGSVSTLKIQRTQQEDSAVYLCASSLDGGDAYEQYFGPGTRLTVT.

The chain has TRBV19 and TRBJ2-7, with 10 bases lining up with TRBD1. J was trimmed by 5 bases and V by 5 bases; bases with no gene match: 6. CDR1 is LNHDA and CDR2 is SQIVND in the germline V gene (reference sequence). This CDR3 contains 14 residues. The CDR3 nucleotides are TGTGCCAGTAGTTTCGGACAGGGGGGAGACGAGCAGTACTTC. Translated: CASSFGQGGDEQYF.